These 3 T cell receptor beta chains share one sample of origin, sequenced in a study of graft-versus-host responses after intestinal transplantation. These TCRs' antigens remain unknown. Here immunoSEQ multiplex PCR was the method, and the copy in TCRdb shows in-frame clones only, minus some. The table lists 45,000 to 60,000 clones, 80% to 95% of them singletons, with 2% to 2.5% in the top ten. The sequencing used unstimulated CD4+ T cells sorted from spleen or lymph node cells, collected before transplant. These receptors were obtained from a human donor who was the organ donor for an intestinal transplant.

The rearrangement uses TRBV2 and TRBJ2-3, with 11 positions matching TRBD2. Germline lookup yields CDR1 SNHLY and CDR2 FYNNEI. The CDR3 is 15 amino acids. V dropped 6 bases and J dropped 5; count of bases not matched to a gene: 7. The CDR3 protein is CASSVSGRARDTQYF. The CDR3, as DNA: TGTGCCAGCAGCGTTAGCGGGAGGGCGAGAGATACGCAGTATTTT.

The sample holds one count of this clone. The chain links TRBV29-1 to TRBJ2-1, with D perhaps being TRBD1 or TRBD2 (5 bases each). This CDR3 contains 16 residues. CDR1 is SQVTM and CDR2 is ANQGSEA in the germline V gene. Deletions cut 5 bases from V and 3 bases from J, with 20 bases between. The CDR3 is CSVQKGVASVYNEQFF. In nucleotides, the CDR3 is TGCAGCGTTCAAAAAGGGGTAGCGTCCGTCTACAATGAGCAGTTCTTC.

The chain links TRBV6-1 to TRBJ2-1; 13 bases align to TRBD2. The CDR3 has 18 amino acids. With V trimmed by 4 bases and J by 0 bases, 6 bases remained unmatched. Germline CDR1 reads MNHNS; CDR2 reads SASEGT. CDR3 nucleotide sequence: TGTGCCAGCAGTGGACTAGCGGGAGGACCTATCTCCTACAATGAGCAGTTCTTC. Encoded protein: CASSGLAGGPISYNEQFF.